Presented here are 15 T cell receptor beta chains from one specimen sequenced in a study of PD-1 blockade in mismatch repair-deficient tumors. Libraries were prepared by immunoSEQ multiplex PCR; TCRdb keeps only in-frame clonotypes and omits some of them. Of around 39,000 clones listed, roughly 83% were seen once; the top ten hold around 0.98%. This specimen was PBMCs, taken roughly 40 weeks after starting pembrolizumab. Every receptor here comes from an adult with mismatch repair-deficient cancer.

V is TRBV9 and J is TRBJ1-1; 7 nucleotides match TRBD1. The length of the CDR3 is 12 residues. J gave up 4 bases and V 6 bases, and 3 bases lay outside the gene matches. Germline V gives CDR1 SGDLS, CDR2 YYNGEE. CDR3 residues: CASNRDSTEAFF. The CDR3, as DNA: TGTGCCAGCAACAGGGACAGCACTGAAGCTTTCTTT.

The chain couples TRBV5-4 to TRBJ2-6, with a possible D match to TRBD2 (6 bases). CDR1 and CDR2 (germline): SGHNT, YYREEE (reference sequence). This CDR3 is built from 15 residues. The V gene lost 4 bases and the J gene lost 4 bases, with 12 bases spanning the gap. The CDR3 reads CASSPGLGGANVLTF. CDR3 DNA sequence: TGTGCCAGCAGCCCGGGACTTGGAGGGGCCAACGTCCTGACTTTC.

This sequence joins TRBV15 and TRBJ2-3; TRBD1 matches at 11 bases. Germline loops: CDR1 LNHNV, CDR2 YYDKDF (reference sequence). Unmatched junction bases numbered 3, after V lost 0 bases and J lost 4 bases. CDR3 size: 16 residues. CDR3 coding DNA: TGTGCCACCAGCAGAGATCGGACAGGGGGCGCAGATACGCAGTATTTT. Its translation: CATSRDRTGGADTQYF.

V and J are TRBV5-4 and TRBJ2-3; 9 bases are a match to TRBD2. Germline CDR1 and CDR2: SGHNT and YYREEE (reference sequence). CDR3 length: 16 residues. V lost 5 bases to trimming and J lost 4 bases; unmatched junction nucleotides: 11. CDR3 nucleotide sequence: TGTGCCAGCAGGTCAAGTCTAGCGGGGAGCGCAGATACGCAGTATTTT. Amino acid sequence: CASRSSLAGSADTQYF.

The V call is TRBV7-3, the J call TRBJ1-1, with 8 nucleotides matching TRBD1. This CDR3 is built from 15 residues. The V and J ends lost 2 bases and 9 bases, in that order; junction bases with no gene match: 11. Germline assignment: CDR1 SGHTA and CDR2 FQGTGA. CDR3 nucleotides: TGTGCCAGCAGCTTACCGACAGGGGACCGGAGCCAAGCTTTCTTT. It yields the protein CASSLPTGDRSQAFF. The variable domain in full, completed from reference TRBV7-3 and TRBJ1-1, reads GAGVSQTPSNKVTEKGKYVELRCDPISGHTALYWYRQSLGQGPEFLIYFQGTGAADDSGLPNDRFFAVRPEGSVSTLKIQRTERGDSAVYLCASSLPTGDRSQAFFGQGTRLTVV.

J is TRBJ2-1 and V is TRBV7-9; D is possibly TRBD2 (5 bases). In germline, CDR1 is SEHNR, CDR2 FQNEAQ (reference sequence). Trimming cost V 5 bases and J 5 bases, with 16 bases left between them. This CDR3 comprises 15 residues. The DNA of the CDR3 is TGTGCCAGCAGCCTCTCGAGGCCAGCGGACAATGAGCAGTTCTTC. It is translated as CASSLSRPADNEQFF.

The chain combines TRBV5-1 with TRBJ2-7, with TRBD2 matching over 7 bases. The CDR3 has 12 amino acids. CDR1 is SGHRS, CDR2 YFSETQ, per germline. Unmatched junction bases numbered 6, after V lost 7 bases and J lost 5 bases. CDR3 residues: CASRAGENEQYF. CDR3 nucleotide sequence: TGCGCCAGCCGGGCGGGAGAAAACGAGCAGTACTTC.

The chain carries TRBV19 and TRBJ1-2; 10 nucleotides agree with TRBD1. Trimming removed 5 bases from V and 3 bases from J; junction bases left unmatched: 6. CDR1 LNHDA and CDR2 SQIVND come from the germline V gene (reference sequence). CDR3 size: 15 residues. CDR3 sequence (DNA): TGTGCCAGTAGTGACGACAGGGGGCGAGACTATGGCTACACCTTC. It is translated as CASSDDRGRDYGYTF.

The J gene is TRBJ2-3, the V gene TRBV6-4; 8 bases are shared with TRBD1. This CDR3 comprises 13 residues. J was trimmed by 5 bases and V by 3 bases; bases with no gene match: 1. CDR1 and CDR2 (germline): MRHNA, SNTAGT. The CDR3 region has the DNA TGTGCCAGCAGTGAACAGGGGGGAGATACGCAGTATTTT. This encodes CASSEQGGDTQYF.

This clone has only one observation. The chain links TRBV28 to TRBJ1-5; D possibly corresponds to TRBD1 (6 bases). There are 16 residues in the CDR3. From germline, CDR1 is MDHEN and CDR2 SYDVKM. Between the trimmed V and J ends, which lost 3 bases and 6 bases, there was a span of 18 bases. DNA for the CDR3: TGTGCCAGCAGTTTTGGGAGCAGGGGTTTGGGTCAGCCCCAGCATTTT. It translates to CASSFGSRGLGQPQHF.

This sequence joins TRBV19 and TRBJ2-1, with 9 bases aligning to TRBD2. This CDR3 has 14 residues. Trimming removed 10 bases from V and 3 bases from J; junction bases left unmatched: 7. Germline lookup yields CDR1 LNHDA and CDR2 SQIVND (reference sequence). CDR3 residues: CATSASGVYNEQFF. In nucleotides, the CDR3 is TGTGCCACTTCAGCTAGCGGGGTCTACAATGAGCAGTTCTTC.

The chain combines TRBV11-3 with TRBJ2-3; D might be TRBD2 (6 bases). Trimming left V 5 bases short and J 2 bases short, with 14 bases between. This CDR3 has 15 amino acids. The germline V gene has CDR1 SGHNT and CDR2 YENEEA. The DNA for the CDR3 is TGTGCCAGCAGCCCGGGACTGACTTACACAGATACGCAGTATTTT. Translation: CASSPGLTYTDTQYF.

This clone showed up just a few times. The chain uses TRBV5-4 and TRBJ2-7; 11 bases match TRBD2. This CDR3 is 14 amino acids long. CDR1 is SGHNT, CDR2 YYREEE, per germline (reference sequence). V gave up 2 bases and J gave up 9 bases; unmatched junction bases: 7. The CDR3 region has the DNA TGTGCCAGCAGCTTACAACTAGCGGGAGAGCCGCAGTACTTC. The encoded protein is CASSLQLAGEPQYF.

The rearrangement joins TRBV5-1 to TRBJ2-3; perhaps TRBD2 as D (6 bases). The germline V and J ends were trimmed by 4 bases and 2 bases, with 14 bases remaining between them. Germline V gene lookup returns CDR1 SGHRS and CDR2 YFSETQ. CDR3 length: 15 residues. This CDR3 reads CASSGGTDDTDTQYF. CDR3 DNA sequence: TGCGCCAGCAGCGGCGGGACGGATGACACAGATACGCAGTATTTT.

The chain is built from TRBV28 and TRBJ1-4; no definite D call. The germline CDR1 and CDR2 sequences are MDHEN and SYDVKM. V was pared by 9 bases and J by 5 bases, with 16 bases between. This CDR3 contains 14 residues. CDR3 protein: CASLNRRNNEKLFF. CDR3 coding DNA: TGTGCCAGTCTAAACCGGAGAAACAATGAAAAACTGTTTTTT.